A single T cell receptor beta chain is shown here with its context. Its antigen remains unidentified. The entry originates in a study of cytomegalovirus exposure and HLA in healthy donors. Study conclusions and caveats: It was found in a later analysis that first-cohort TCR clusters tended to co-occur in the 90 to 150 validation repertoires.

Generated by immunoSEQ multiplex PCR, the TCRdb table keeps only in-frame clones and is missing some. This repertoire shows 130,000 to 150,000 clones, roughly nine tenths found once; its top ten account for about 2.8%. This clonotype was sampled from a man aged 18-30 years in good health and CMV-seronegative. Sequencing was done on a sample of PBMCs.

The CDR3 region has the DNA TGTGCCAGCAGCCCGGACAGGGTAGATTCACCCCTCCACTTT. Its translation is CASSPDRVDSPLHF. This rearrangement joins TRBV27 to TRBJ1-6; 8 nucleotides align to TRBD1. The CDR3 is 14 residues long. J was trimmed by 8 bases and V by 6 bases; bases with no gene match: 6. The germline CDR1 and CDR2 sequences are MNHEY and SMNVEV (reference sequence).